This T cell receptor (beta chain) was recovered during a study of T cells in Graves' hyperthyroidism and ophthalmopathy. Per germline, CDR1 SEHNR and CDR2 FQNEAQ (reference sequence). The CDR3 runs 14 residues. V was trimmed by 0 bases and J by 3 bases, leaving 9 bases between them. Diagnosis rested on symptoms, serum thyroxine and TRAb, thyroid ultrasound, and orbital computed tomography. Amplification yielded TCR beta CDR3 regions, with RNA transcripts as the source. TCR CDR3 underwent first-round RT-PCR with the HTBI primer set. TCRdb re-analysed the multiplex PCR reads in MiXCR, keeping a single row per CDR3 protein. The table has about 380,000 distinct CDR3 sequences, about 18% seen once; the top ten hold around 40%.

Sequenced: blood. This TCR derives from a man younger than 30 with Graves' ophthalmopathy. The chain is built from TRBV7-9 and TRBJ2-7, with D perhaps TRBD2 (6 bases). CDR3 coding DNA: TGTGCCAGCAGCTTAGCGCACGGGGGCTACGAGCAGTACTTC. Amino acid sequence: CASSLAHGGYEQYF.